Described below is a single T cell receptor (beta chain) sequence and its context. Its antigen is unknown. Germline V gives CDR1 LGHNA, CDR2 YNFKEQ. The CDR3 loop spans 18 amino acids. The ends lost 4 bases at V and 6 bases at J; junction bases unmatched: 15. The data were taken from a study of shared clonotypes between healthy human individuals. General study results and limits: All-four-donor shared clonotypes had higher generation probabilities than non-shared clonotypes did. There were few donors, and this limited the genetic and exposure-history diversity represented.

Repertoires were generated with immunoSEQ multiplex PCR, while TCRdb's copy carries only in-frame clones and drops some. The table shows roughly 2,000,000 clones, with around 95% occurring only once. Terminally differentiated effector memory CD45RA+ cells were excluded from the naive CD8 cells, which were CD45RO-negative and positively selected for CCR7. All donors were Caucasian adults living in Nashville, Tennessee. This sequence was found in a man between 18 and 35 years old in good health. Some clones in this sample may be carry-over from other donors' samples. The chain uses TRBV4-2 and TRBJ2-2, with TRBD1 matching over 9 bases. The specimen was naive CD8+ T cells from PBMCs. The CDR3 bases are TGTGCCAGCAGCCTAGAAATGGGGACCGGGACAGGGTCCGGGGAGCTGTTTTTT. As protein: CASSLEMGTGTGSGELFF.